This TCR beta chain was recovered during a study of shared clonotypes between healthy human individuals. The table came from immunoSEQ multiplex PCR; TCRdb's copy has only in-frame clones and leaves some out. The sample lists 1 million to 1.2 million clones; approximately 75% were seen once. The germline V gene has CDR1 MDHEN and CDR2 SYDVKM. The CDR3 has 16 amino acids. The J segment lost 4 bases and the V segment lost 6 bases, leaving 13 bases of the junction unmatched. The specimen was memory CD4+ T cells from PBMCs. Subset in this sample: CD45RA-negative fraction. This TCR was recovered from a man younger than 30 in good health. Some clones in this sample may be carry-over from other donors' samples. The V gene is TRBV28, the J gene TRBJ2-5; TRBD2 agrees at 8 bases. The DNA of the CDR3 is TGTGCCAGCAGCTTTCAGAGCGGGAGTGCGGGAGAGACCCAGTACTTC. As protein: CASSFQSGSAGETQYF.